The sequence of this T cell receptor beta chain was determined in a study of blood T cell repertoires in COVID-19 (TCRdb year 2020). For context, the study as a whole: Samples covering the acute and convalescent phases of COVID-19 were provided by collaborators in the United States, Italy and Spain. The material from the prospective study consisted of cDNA or gDNA derived from T cells, B-cell-depleted T cells, or PBMCs. The dataset comprised deeply sampled blood TCRbeta repertoires from subjects exposed to, actively infected with, or recovered from COVID-19. A freely available public database, intended as a resource for researchers studying the immune response to SARS-CoV-2, is where the repertoires were released. Samples were obtained from the ongoing ImmuneRACE study (first 160 participants) and from over 1,000 subjects provided by 6 global collaborators. Nearly every sample came with metadata listing a de-identified subject ID, COVID-19 status, age in years and sex. Where available, HLA class I and class II types were obtained from metadata supplied by the sample provider rather than from assay-based typing. Study-wide conclusions, independent of this receptor: The quantity of clinical and demographic metadata differed by source and by participant and was supplied without curation.

TCRbeta CDR3 regions were amplified from genomic DNA using the immunoSEQ Assay, a bias-controlled multiplex PCR. The study's own analysis went as follows. Nucleated cell counts per sample were estimated from amplification of reference gene primers within the assay. To quantify the absolute abundance of each unique TCRbeta CDR3 rearrangement, sequence reads were collapsed and filtered. Productive Simpson clonality was computed per sample as the square root of Simpson's diversity index over productive rearrangements. TCRdb provides this immuneACCESS table in a form limited to in-frame rearrangements. Some clones are lacking; in checked studies, under half of them reflect an unresolved V gene, and why the rest are absent is not known. V, J and clone size were drawn from that table, and D and trimming were deduced from the DNA. In all, the sample holds 95,000 to 150,000 clones, and roughly 85% of those were seen once. More than 6.5% of the sample belongs to the ten largest clones.

About this clone itself: No antigen is known for it. Base-call qualities are not available, and no considerably larger clone is one nucleotide away.

The collaborating institutions used their own protocols to collect whole blood in K2EDTA tubes. For TCRbeta analysis, collaborators shipped samples as frozen whole blood, isolated PBMCs, or DNA extracted from either of those sample types. Trimming costs V 5 bases and J 0 bases, and their ends lie 10 bases apart. The germline V gene yields SQVTM for CDR1 and ANQGSEA for CDR2. From its cysteine to its phenylalanine, the CDR3 spans 13 amino acids. CDR3 DNA is the only sequence kept; it has 39 bases, read in frame from the first base. The clonotype was recovered from an elderly man with active or convalescent COVID-19. The chain is encoded by TRBV29-1 joined to TRBJ1-1; the D gene identity is not certain. Sequences were obtained from peripheral blood. CDR3 reads: CSVTQALNTEAFF. Here is the DNA: TGCAGCGTTACCCAGGCCCTGAACACTGAAGCTTTCTTT.